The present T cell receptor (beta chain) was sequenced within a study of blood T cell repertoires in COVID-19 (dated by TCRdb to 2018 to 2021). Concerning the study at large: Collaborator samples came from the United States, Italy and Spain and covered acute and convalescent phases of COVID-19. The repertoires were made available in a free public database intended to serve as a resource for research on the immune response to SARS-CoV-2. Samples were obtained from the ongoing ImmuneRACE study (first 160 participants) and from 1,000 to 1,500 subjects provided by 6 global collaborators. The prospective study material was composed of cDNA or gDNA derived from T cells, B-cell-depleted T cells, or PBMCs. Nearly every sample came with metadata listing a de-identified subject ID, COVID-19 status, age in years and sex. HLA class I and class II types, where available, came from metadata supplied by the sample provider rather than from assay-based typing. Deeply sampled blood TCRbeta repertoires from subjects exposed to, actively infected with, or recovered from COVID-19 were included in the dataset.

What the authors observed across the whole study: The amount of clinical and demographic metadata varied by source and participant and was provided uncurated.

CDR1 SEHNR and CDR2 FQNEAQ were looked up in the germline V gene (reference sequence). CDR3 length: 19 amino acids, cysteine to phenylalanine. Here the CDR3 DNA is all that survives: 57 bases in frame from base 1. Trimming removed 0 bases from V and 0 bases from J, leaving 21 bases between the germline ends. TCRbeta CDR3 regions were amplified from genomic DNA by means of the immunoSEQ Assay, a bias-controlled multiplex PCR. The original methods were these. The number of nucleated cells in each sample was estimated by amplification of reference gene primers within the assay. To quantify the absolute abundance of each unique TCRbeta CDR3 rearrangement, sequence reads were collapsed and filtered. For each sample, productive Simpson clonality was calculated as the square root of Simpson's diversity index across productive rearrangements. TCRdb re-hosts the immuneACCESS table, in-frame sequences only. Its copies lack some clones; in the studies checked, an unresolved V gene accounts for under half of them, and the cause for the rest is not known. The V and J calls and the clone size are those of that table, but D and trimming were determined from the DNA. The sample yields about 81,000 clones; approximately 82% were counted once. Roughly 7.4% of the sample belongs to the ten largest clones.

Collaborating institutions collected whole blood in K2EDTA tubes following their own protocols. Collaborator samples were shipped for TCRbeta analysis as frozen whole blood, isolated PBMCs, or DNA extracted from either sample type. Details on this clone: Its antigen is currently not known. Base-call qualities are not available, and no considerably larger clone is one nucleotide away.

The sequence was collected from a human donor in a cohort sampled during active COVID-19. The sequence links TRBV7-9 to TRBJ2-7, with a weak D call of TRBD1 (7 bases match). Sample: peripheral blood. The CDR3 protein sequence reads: CASSLARGQWGESSYEQYF. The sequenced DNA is TGTGCCAGCAGCTTAGCGCGGGGACAGTGGGGGGAATCCTCCTACGAGCAGTACTTC.